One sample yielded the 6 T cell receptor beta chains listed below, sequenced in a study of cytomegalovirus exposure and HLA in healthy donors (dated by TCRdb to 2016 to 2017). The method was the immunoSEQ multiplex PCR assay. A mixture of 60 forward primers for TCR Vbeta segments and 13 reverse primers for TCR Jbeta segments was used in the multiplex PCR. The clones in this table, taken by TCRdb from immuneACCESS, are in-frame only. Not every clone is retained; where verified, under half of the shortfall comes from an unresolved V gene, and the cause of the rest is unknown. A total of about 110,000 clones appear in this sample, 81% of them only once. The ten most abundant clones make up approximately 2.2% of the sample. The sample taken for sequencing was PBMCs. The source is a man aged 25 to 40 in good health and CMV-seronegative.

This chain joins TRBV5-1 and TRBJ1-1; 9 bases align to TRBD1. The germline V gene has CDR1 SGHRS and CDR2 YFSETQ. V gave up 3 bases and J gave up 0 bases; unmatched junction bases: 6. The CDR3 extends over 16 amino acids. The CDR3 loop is CASSWGDRELNTEAFF. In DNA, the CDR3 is TGCGCCAGCAGCTGGGGGGACAGGGAATTGAACACTGAAGCTTTCTTT. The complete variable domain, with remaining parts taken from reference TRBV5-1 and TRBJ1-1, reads KAGVTQTPRYLIKTRGQQVTLSCSPISGHRSVSWYQQTPGQGLQFLFEYFSETQRNKGNFPGRFSGRQFSNSRSEMNVSTLELGDSALYLCASSWGDRELNTEAFFGQGTRLTVV.

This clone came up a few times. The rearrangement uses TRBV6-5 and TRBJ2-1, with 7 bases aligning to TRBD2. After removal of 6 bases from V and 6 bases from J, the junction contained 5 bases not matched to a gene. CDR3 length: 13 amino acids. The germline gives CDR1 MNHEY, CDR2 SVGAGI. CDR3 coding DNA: TGTGCCAGCAGAAGTGGCGGGGGCAATGAGCAGTTCTTC. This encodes CASRSGGGNEQFF.

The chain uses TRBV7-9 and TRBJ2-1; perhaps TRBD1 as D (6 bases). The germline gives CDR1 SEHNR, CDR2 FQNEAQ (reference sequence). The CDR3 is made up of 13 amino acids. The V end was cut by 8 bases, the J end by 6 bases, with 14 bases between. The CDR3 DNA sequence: TGTGCCAGCCCTGAGGGGGTCGGCAATGAGCAGTTCTTC. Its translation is CASPEGVGNEQFF.

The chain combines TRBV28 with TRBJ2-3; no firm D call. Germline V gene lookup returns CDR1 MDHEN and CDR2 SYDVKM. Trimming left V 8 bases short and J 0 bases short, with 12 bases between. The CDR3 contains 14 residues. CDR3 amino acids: CASQPRSSTDTQYF. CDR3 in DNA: TGTGCCAGCCAACCACGGTCTAGCACAGATACGCAGTATTTT.

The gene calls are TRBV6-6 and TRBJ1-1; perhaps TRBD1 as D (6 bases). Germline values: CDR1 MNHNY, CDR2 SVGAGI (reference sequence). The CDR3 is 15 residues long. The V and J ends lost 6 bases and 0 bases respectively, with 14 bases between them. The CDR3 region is CASSEQGLLNTEAFF. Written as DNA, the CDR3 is TGTGCCAGCAGCGAGCAGGGGTTACTGAACACTGAAGCTTTCTTT.

The DNA for the CDR3 is TGTGCCTGGAGTGCCCCCGGGGGTCCGGCGTACAGGAACACTGAAGCTTTCTTT. This sequence encodes CAWSAPGGPAYRNTEAFF. V gene TRBV30 combines with J gene TRBJ1-1; TRBD1 is a possible D gene (5 bases). This CDR3 comprises 18 residues. The germline V gene has CDR1 GTSNPN and CDR2 SVGIG (reference sequence). Trimming left V 1 base short and J 1 base short, with 22 bases between.